The 20 T cell receptor beta chains below all came from one sample that was sequenced in a study of shared clonotypes between healthy human individuals. Libraries were prepared by immunoSEQ multiplex PCR; TCRdb keeps only in-frame clonotypes and omits some of them. There are 2 million to 2.5 million clones in the sample; approximately 95% occur only once, and approximately 0.4% lies in the top ten. Sequencing input: naive CD4+ T cells from PBMCs. Subset meaning: CD45RA+ positively selected. The receptors here all came from a man in his late teens or twenties in good health. Some clones in this sample may be carry-over from other donors' samples.

This sequence joins TRBV18 and TRBJ2-3; D not resolved. CDR3 size: 15 residues. Germline values: CDR1 KGHSH, CDR2 LQKENI. Deletions cut 4 bases from V and 3 bases from J, with 14 bases between. The CDR3 reads CASSLASSRTDTQYF. The CDR3 DNA reads as TGTGCCAGCTCACTGGCTAGTAGTCGAACAGATACGCAGTATTTT.

The chain's CDR3 is CASSIRQGAGNTEAFF. The CDR3 coding sequence is TGTGCCAGTAGTATCCGACAGGGGGCAGGGAACACTGAAGCTTTCTTT. J is TRBJ1-1 and V is TRBV19, with 10 bases identical to TRBD1. The CDR3 spans 16 residues. J was trimmed by 1 base and V by 3 bases; bases with no gene match: 5. CDR1 is LNHDA and CDR2 is SQIVND in the germline V gene (reference sequence).

This rearrangement joins TRBV11-3 to TRBJ2-3; TRBD2 matches at 11 bases. J lost 6 bases, V lost 5 bases, and 10 bases had no gene match. CDR3 length: 16 residues. The germline CDR1 and CDR2 sequences are SGHNT and YENEEA. The CDR3 sequence is CASSPSRLAGFDTQYF. In DNA form, the CDR3 reads TGTGCCAGCAGCCCCTCCCGACTAGCGGGATTTGATACGCAGTATTTT.

V is TRBV28 and J is TRBJ2-7; 9 nucleotides match TRBD2. Looked up from germline, CDR1 is MDHEN and CDR2 is SYDVKM. Germline trimming cut 1 base from V and 2 bases from J; bases unmatched to any gene: 6. This CDR3 has 16 amino acids. The CDR3 nucleotides are TGTGCCAGCAGTTTATTCTTAGCGGGAGCCACCTACGAGCAGTACTTC. Translated: CASSLFLAGATYEQYF.

In its sample, this clone was seen a few times. The genes are TRBV2 and TRBJ1-2; no reliable D call. This CDR3 has 13 amino acids. Trimming removed 8 bases from V and 8 bases from J, with 18 bases in between. CDR1 is SNHLY, CDR2 FYNNEI, per germline. The CDR3 nucleotides are TGTGCCAGCCACTCCGATAACCCGAGGGGCTACACCTTC. Its protein is CASHSDNPRGYTF.

As concerns this clone: Additional DNA sequences in this sample encode the identical CDR3. This chain connects TRBV19 to TRBJ2-3; a possible D gene is TRBD2 (7 bases). The CDR3 runs to 14 residues. Trimming left V 3 bases short and J 3 bases short, with 10 bases between. The V gene's germline CDR1 is LNHDA and CDR2 SQIVND (reference sequence). The CDR3 is CASSIGGATDTQYF. The CDR3 DNA is TGTGCCAGTAGTATTGGGGGGGCAACAGATACGCAGTATTTT.

The chain combines TRBV5-4 with TRBJ2-7; TRBD1 aligns across 10 bases. The germline V gene has CDR1 SGHNT and CDR2 YYREEE (reference sequence). J was trimmed by 5 bases and V by 0 bases; bases with no gene match: 8. This CDR3 has 16 residues. DNA for the CDR3: TGTGCCAGCAGCTTGGCCTTTGGGACAGGGGTTGACGAGCAGTACTTC. Its translation: CASSLAFGTGVDEQYF. Together with reference TRBV5-4 and TRBJ2-7, the CDR3 gives the full variable domain: ETGVTQSPTHLIKTRGQQVTLRCSSQSGHNTVSWYQQALGQGPQFIFQYYREEENGRGNFPPRFSGLQFPNYSSELNVNALELDDSALYLCASSLAFGTGVDEQYFGPGTRLTVT.

The chain is built from TRBV6-1 and TRBJ1-1; D possibly corresponds to TRBD1 (6 bases). Germline V gene lookup returns CDR1 MNHNS and CDR2 SASEGT. CDR3 size: 15 residues. V lost 8 bases, J lost 1 base, and 17 bases lay in between. For the CDR3, the DNA is TGTGCCAGCCGAACAGGGAGACCTAAGAACACTGAAGCTTTCTTT. Translating gives CASRTGRPKNTEAFF.

The chain combines TRBV18 with TRBJ2-1; maybe TRBD2 (6 bases). The V and J ends lost 2 bases and 9 bases respectively, with 11 bases between them. Germline lookup yields CDR1 KGHSH and CDR2 LQKENI. This CDR3 region has 13 residues. CDR3 sequence (DNA): TGTGCCAGCTCACCATTTAGCGGAGCTGAGCAGTTCTTC. It codes for CASSPFSGAEQFF.

The rearrangement uses TRBV7-2 and TRBJ2-1; D gene ambiguous. Germline CDR1 SGHTA, CDR2 FQGNSA. Trimming took 5 bases from V and 2 from J, leaving 7 bases between them. There are 13 residues in the CDR3. The CDR3 region has the DNA TGTGCCAGCAGCGACGACCCCTACAATGAGCAGTTCTTC. It yields the protein CASSDDPYNEQFF.

The gene calls are TRBV27 and TRBJ1-4; D uncertain. Germline CDR1 MNHEY, CDR2 SMNVEV (reference sequence). V was cut by 2 bases and J by 14 bases, with 9 bases left in between. The length of the CDR3 is 11 residues. CDR3 protein: CASSLAGRLFF. DNA for the CDR3: TGTGCCAGCAGTTTAGCGGGTCGGCTGTTTTTT.

J is TRBJ1-5 and V is TRBV19; no clear D gene. Looked up from germline, CDR1 is LNHDA and CDR2 is SQIVND (reference sequence). CDR3 size: 13 residues. The V gene lost 4 bases and the J gene lost 1 base, with 5 bases spanning the gap. DNA of the CDR3: TGTGCCAGTAGTAGGTGGAGCAATCAGCCCCAGCATTTT. Amino acid sequence: CASSRWSNQPQHF.

This rearrangement joins TRBV27 to TRBJ2-1, with 7 nucleotides matching TRBD2. Looked up from germline, CDR1 is MNHEY and CDR2 is SMNVEV (reference sequence). The CDR3 runs to 17 residues. The trim removed 5 bases at V and 1 base at J, leaving 11 bases unmatched. Written as DNA, the CDR3 is TGTGCCAGCAGTCGTATATCCCGCGGGAGATCCTACAATGAGCAGTTCTTC. Its protein is CASSRISRGRSYNEQFF.

The chain links TRBV4-1 to TRBJ1-2, with D uncertain. Trimming took off 2 bases at V and 4 bases at J, with 14 bases between the two ends. The germline V gene encodes CDR1 MGHRA and CDR2 YSYEKL. The CDR3 loop spans 15 amino acids. This CDR3 is CASSQPLDGFYGYTF. The CDR3 DNA follows: TGCGCCAGCAGCCAACCTTTAGACGGGTTCTATGGCTACACCTTC.

This chain uses TRBV7-2 with TRBJ2-7; D not certain. Trimming left V 6 bases short and J 2 bases short, with 11 bases between. Germline V CDR1 and CDR2: SGHTA, FQGNSA. The CDR3 runs 13 residues. The CDR3 coding sequence is TGTGCCAGCAGTCCCCAAACGACCTACGAGCAGTACTTC. As protein: CASSPQTTYEQYF.

This clone has just one count. This chain uses TRBV11-1 with TRBJ2-5, with 7 bases fitting TRBD2. The V segment lost 2 bases and the J segment 5 bases; nucleotides outside the gene matches: 11. Germline CDR1 SGHAT, CDR2 FQDESV (reference sequence). The CDR3 has 16 amino acids. Written as DNA, the CDR3 is TGTGCCAGCAGCTTAAGCTCTACCAGCGGGACGGAGACCCAGTACTTC. This gives the protein CASSLSSTSGTETQYF.

The chain links TRBV7-3 to TRBJ1-3, with D possibly being TRBD1 (5 bases). Trimming cost V 2 bases and J 0 bases, with 14 bases left between them. Germline V gene data show CDR1 as SGHTA and CDR2 as FQGTGA. This CDR3 is 17 amino acids long. The CDR3 DNA reads as TGTGCCAGCAGCTTATTACCGGGGGGAAGCTCTGGAAACACCATATATTTT. Translated, it gives CASSLLPGGSSGNTIYF.

The chain combines TRBV5-1 with TRBJ2-7, with TRBD1 identical over 7 bases. With 7 bases clipped from V and 4 bases from J, the junction kept 8 bases outside the gene matches. Germline V lookup: CDR1 SGHRS, CDR2 YFSETQ. This CDR3 comprises 13 residues. The CDR3 is CASSGQNFYEQYF. In nucleotides, the CDR3 is TGCGCCAGCTCGGGACAGAATTTTTACGAGCAGTACTTC.

This clone is a singleton in its sample. The chain couples TRBV28 to TRBJ1-4; D is possibly TRBD1 (6 bases). The CDR3 extends over 16 amino acids. Trimming pared 6 bases from V and 3 bases from J, leaving 17 bases between. Per germline, CDR1 MDHEN and CDR2 SYDVKM. In DNA, the CDR3 is TGTGCCAGCAGGAGAGGGGGGGTAGGAGCTAATGAAAAACTGTTTTTT. Protein product: CASRRGGVGANEKLFF.

This clone appeared a single time. The chain recombines TRBV9 with TRBJ1-2, with a tentative D call TRBD1 (6 bases). The CDR3 has 14 residues. Trimming removed 4 bases from V and 8 bases from J, with 18 bases in between. Germline CDR1 SGDLS, CDR2 YYNGEE. The DNA for the CDR3 is TGTGCCAGCAGCCCAGTAGGGGGGTGGACCGGCTACACCTTC. Translated, it gives CASSPVGGWTGYTF. The variable domain in full, with the rest retrieved from reference TRBV9 and TRBJ1-2, is DSGVTQTPKHLITATGQRVTLRCSPRSGDLSVYWYQQSLDQGLQFLIQYYNGEERAKGNILERFSAQQFPDLHSELNLSSLELGDSALYFCASSPVGGWTGYTFGSGTRLTVV.